This T cell receptor beta chain was recorded in a study of blood T cell repertoires in COVID-19. Assay: immunoSEQ multiplex PCR; the TCRdb copy retains only in-frame clones and omits some. The sample includes under 200,000 clones, less than 85% of them seen just once. Participant-reported clinical history was the basis for cohort assignment. The clonotype was recovered from a woman in her sixties with acute COVID-19. Sequenced: PBMCs or T cells enriched from blood (not recorded which).

The CDR3 sequence is CASSHGIRTDTQYF. CDR3 bases: TGTGCCAGCAGCCACGGGATTCGCACAGATACGCAGTATTTT. The V gene is TRBV3-1 (or the pseudogene TRBV3-2), the J gene TRBJ2-3; possibly TRBD2 for D (5 bases). Germline CDR1 and CDR2: LGHDT and YNNKEL (reference sequence). V was shortened by 3 bases and J by 1 base, with 8 bases between the two germline ends. The CDR3 is 14 residues long.